The T cell receptor beta chain described here comes from a study of lymphopenia after photon versus proton radiotherapy. Libraries were prepared by immunoSEQ multiplex PCR; TCRdb keeps only in-frame clonotypes and omits some of them. Of tens of thousands of clones listed, about four fifths are singletons. Study results and caveats: In patients who died, overall survival fell as post-nadir TCR diversity dropped more. Only patients who died were analyzed for survival; proton advantage is unproven.

Notes on this clone: Its antigen is undetermined.

The specimen was peripheral blood, collected from a patient treated with photon-based radiotherapy. This TCR derives from a woman in her forties or fifties with pancreatic cancer.

CDR3 residues: CASSEWDRDYNEQFF. CDR3 nucleotides: TGCGCCAGCAGTGAGTGGGACAGGGATTACAATGAGCAGTTCTTC. This chain joins TRBV10-1 and TRBJ2-1; TRBD1 aligns across 9 bases. Trimming cost V 1 base and J 4 bases; bases outside gene matches: 2. CDR1 is WNHNN and CDR2 is SYGVQD in the germline V gene (reference sequence). The CDR3 has 15 residues.